Each of the 2 T cell receptor beta chains below was sequenced from the same sample in a study of blood T cell repertoires in COVID-19. Sequencing was performed with immunoSEQ multiplex PCR; in TCRdb, only in-frame clones are kept and a portion is missing. Of some 260,000 clones listed, about 81% are singletons. The material sequenced was PBMCs or T cells enriched from blood (not recorded which). The receptors derive from a man aged 25-45 years with acute COVID-19.

The chain is built from TRBV28 and TRBJ1-4, with D perhaps TRBD1 (5 bases). Trimming cost V 9 bases and J 7 bases, with 12 bases left between them. Germline lookup yields CDR1 MDHEN and CDR2 SYDVKM. The CDR3 totals 12 residues. Written as DNA, the CDR3 is TGTGCCAGTCAGGGTGGACGTGAAAAACTGTTTTTT. Translating it yields CASQGGREKLFF.

This chain links TRBV4-1 with TRBJ1-2; D may be TRBD1 (6 bases). Looked up from germline, CDR1 is MGHRA and CDR2 is YSYEKL. The CDR3 covers 16 residues. V shed 5 bases and J shed 2 bases, with 18 bases lying between them. The chain's CDR3 is CASSDTQLRGNYGYTF. CDR3 in DNA: TGCGCCAGCAGCGACACACAACTCAGGGGAAACTATGGCTACACCTTC.